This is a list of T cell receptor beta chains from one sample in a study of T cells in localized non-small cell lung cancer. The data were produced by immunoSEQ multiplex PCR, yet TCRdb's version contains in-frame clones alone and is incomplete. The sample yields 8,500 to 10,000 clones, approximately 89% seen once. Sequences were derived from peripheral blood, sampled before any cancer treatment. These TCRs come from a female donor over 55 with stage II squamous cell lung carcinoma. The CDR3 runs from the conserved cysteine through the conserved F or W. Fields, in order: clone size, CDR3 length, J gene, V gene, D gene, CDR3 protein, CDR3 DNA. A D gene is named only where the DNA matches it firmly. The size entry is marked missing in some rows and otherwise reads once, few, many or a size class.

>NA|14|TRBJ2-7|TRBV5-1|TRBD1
CASSADRAMSEQYF
TGCGCCAGCAGCGCTGACAGGGCTATGAGCGAGCAGTACTTC
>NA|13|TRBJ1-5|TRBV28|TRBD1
CASSPGQVQPQHF
TGTGCCAGCAGTCCGGGACAGGTTCAGCCCCAGCATTTT
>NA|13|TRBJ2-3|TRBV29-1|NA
CSVEGPFTDTQYF
TGCAGCGTTGAGGGACCCTTCACAGATACGCAGTATTTT
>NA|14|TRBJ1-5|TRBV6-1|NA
CASLIDGNNQPQHF
TGTGCCAGCCTCATTGACGGCAACAATCAGCCCCAGCATTTT
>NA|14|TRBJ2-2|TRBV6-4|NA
CASSEQGGTGELFF
TGTGCCAGCAGTGAGCAGGGGGGCACCGGGGAGCTGTTTTTT
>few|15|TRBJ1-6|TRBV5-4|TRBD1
CASSLSGQGYSPLHF
TGTGCCAGCAGCTTGTCTGGACAGGGCTATTCACCCCTCCACTTT
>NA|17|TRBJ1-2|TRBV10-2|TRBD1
CANSEPGTGRPIAGYTF
TGCGCCAACAGTGAGCCCGGGACAGGCCGGCCGATAGCAGGCTACACCTTC
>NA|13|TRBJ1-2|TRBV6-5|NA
CASHHGTNYGYTF
TGTGCCAGTCATCATGGTACTAACTATGGCTACACCTTC
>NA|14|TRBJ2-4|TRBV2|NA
CATQPEVQVNIQYF
TGTGCCACTCAACCCGAGGTACAGGTTAACATTCAGTACTTC
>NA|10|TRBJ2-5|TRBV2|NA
CASSEETQYF
TGTGCCAGCAGTGAAGAGACCCAGTACTTC
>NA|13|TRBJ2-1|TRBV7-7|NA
CASSSGQYNEQFF
TGTGCCAGCAGCTCCGGACAGTACAATGAGCAGTTCTTC
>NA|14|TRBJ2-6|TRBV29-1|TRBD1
CSVGDSGGANVLTF
TGCAGCGTAGGGGACAGCGGTGGGGCCAACGTCCTGACTTTC
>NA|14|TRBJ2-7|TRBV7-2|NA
CASSWDGSVGEQYF
TGTGCCAGCAGCTGGGACGGCTCCGTGGGTGAGCAGTACTTC
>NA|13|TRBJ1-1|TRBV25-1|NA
CASSGEMNTEAFF
TGTGCCAGCAGTGGGGAGATGAACACTGAAGCTTTCTTT
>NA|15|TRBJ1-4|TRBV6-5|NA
CASSSPQDGVDKLFF
TGTGCCAGCAGTTCTCCCCAGGATGGGGTTGATAAACTGTTTTTT
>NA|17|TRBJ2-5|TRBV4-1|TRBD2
CASSQDAGSGAAGTQYF
TGCGCCAGCAGCCAAGATGCGGGAAGCGGGGCCGCTGGGACCCAGTACTTC
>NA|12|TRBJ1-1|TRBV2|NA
CARHNRDTEAFF
TGTGCCAGACACAACAGGGACACTGAAGCTTTCTTT
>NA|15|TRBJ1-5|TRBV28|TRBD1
CASSWGTGRLQPQHF
TGTGCCAGCAGCTGGGGGACAGGGAGGTTGCAGCCCCAGCATTTT
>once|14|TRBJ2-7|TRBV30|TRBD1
CAWSARGLPYEQYF
TGTGCCTGGAGTGCAAGGGGGCTACCCTACGAGCAGTACTTC
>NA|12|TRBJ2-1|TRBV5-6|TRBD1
CASSLVGQKQFF
TGTGCCAGCAGCTTGGTGGGACAGAAGCAGTTCTTC
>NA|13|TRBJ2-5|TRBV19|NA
CASSTHPQETQYF
TGTGCCAGTAGTACCCACCCCCAAGAGACCCAGTACTTC
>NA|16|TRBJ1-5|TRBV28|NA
CASSLEGWSSNQPQHF
TGTGCCAGCAGTTTAGAGGGTTGGAGTAGCAATCAGCCCCAGCATTTT
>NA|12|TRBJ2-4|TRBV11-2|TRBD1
CASSQPGGFQYF
TGTGCCAGCAGCCAACCAGGGGGTTTTCAGTACTTC
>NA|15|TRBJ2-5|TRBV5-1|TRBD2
CASSLEAGAQETQYF
TGCGCCAGCAGCTTGGAGGCGGGAGCCCAAGAGACCCAGTACTTC
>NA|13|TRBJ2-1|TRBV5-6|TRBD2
CASSQSGGHEQFF
TGTGCCAGCAGCCAAAGCGGGGGGCATGAGCAGTTCTTC
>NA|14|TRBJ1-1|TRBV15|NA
CATSSGSLNTEAFF
TGTGCCACCAGTTCCGGGTCCTTGAACACTGAAGCTTTCTTT
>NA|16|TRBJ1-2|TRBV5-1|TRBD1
CASSFDGPGQGSGYTF
TGCGCCAGCAGCTTCGATGGACCGGGACAGGGGTCTGGCTACACCTTC
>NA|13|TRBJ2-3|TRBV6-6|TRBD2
CASSYTTSGRQYF
TGTGCCAGCAGTTACACCACTAGCGGGAGGCAGTATTTT
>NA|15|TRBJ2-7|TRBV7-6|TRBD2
CASSVLAAAGYEQYF
TGTGCCAGCAGCGTACTAGCGGCAGCCGGATACGAGCAGTACTTC
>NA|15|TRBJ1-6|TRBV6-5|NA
CASSYTGQGNSPLHF
TGTGCCAGCAGTTACACCGGCCAGGGGAATTCACCCCTCCACTTT
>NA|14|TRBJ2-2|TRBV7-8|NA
CASSLSGDTGELFF
TGTGCCAGCAGCTTATCAGGGGACACCGGGGAGCTGTTTTTT
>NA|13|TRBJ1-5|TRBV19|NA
CASNWDSNQPQHF
TGTGCCAGTAATTGGGACAGCAATCAGCCCCAGCATTTT
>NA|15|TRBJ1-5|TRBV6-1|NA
CASSEGPPGRQPQHF
TGTGCCAGCAGTGAGGGACCCCCGGGGCGACAGCCCCAGCATTTT
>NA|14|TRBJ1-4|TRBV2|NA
CASRGDLGREKLFF
TGTGCCAGCAGGGGGGACCTCGGACGGGAAAAACTGTTTTTT
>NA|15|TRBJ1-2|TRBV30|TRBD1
CAWGRGTGLAYGYTF
TGTGCCTGGGGGAGGGGGACAGGACTAGCCTATGGCTACACCTTC
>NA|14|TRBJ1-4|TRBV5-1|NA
CASSSGRSNEKLFF
TGCGCCAGCAGCTCGGGGCGATCCAATGAAAAACTGTTTTTT
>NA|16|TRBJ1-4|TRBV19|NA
CASKGGEAATNEKLFF
TGTGCCAGTAAGGGCGGGGAGGCTGCAACTAATGAAAAACTGTTTTTT
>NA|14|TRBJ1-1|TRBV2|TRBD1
CASSGQAGGAEAFF
TGTGCCAGCAGTGGCCAGGCAGGGGGCGCCGAAGCTTTCTTT
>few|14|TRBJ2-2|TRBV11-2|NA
CASSLGDITGELFF
TGTGCCAGCAGCTTAGGGGACATAACCGGGGAGCTGTTTTTT
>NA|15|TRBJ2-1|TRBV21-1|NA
CASSNGPGQGNEQFF
TGTGCCAGCAGCAACGGTCCCGGTCAGGGAAATGAGCAGTTCTTC
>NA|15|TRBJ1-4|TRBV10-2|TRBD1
CASSAGTGGLEKLFF
TGCGCCAGCAGTGCCGGGACAGGGGGCTTAGAAAAACTGTTTTTT
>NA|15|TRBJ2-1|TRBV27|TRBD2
CASSSAGLRENEQFF
TGTGCCAGCAGTTCAGCGGGACTAAGGGAAAATGAGCAGTTCTTC
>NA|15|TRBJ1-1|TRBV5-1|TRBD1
CASSWGQLLNTEAFF
TGCGCCAGCAGCTGGGGACAGCTGCTGAACACTGAAGCTTTCTTT
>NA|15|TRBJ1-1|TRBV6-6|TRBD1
CASSTRQGANTEAFF
TGTGCCAGCAGTACAAGACAGGGGGCGAACACTGAAGCTTTCTTT
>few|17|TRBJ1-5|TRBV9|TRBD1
CASSGNRTGSGNQPQHF
TGTGCCAGCAGCGGAAACCGGACAGGGTCGGGCAATCAGCCCCAGCATTTT
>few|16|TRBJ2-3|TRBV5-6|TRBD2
CASSSRGTSGADTQYF
TGTGCCAGCAGCTCTAGGGGGACTAGCGGGGCCGATACGCAGTATTTT
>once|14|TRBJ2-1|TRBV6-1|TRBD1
CASSHSYRGHEQFF
TGTGCCAGCAGTCATTCCTACAGGGGCCATGAGCAGTTCTTC
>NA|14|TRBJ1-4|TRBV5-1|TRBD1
CASSLQGENEKLFF
TGCGCCAGCAGCTTACAGGGGGAAAATGAAAAACTGTTTTTT
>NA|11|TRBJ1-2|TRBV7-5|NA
CASSTNYGYTF
TGTGCCAGCAGCACAAACTATGGCTACACCTTC
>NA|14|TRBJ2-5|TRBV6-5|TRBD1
CASSSHPGQVTQYF
TGTGCCAGCAGTTCCCACCCCGGACAGGTGACCCAGTACTTC
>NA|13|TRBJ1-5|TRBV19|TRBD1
CACRQGLNQPQHF
TGTGCCTGCAGACAGGGACTTAATCAGCCCCAGCATTTT
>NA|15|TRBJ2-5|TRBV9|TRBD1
CASSARQGAGETQYF
TGTGCCAGCAGCGCTCGACAGGGGGCTGGAGAGACCCAGTACTTC
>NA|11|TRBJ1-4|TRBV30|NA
CAWSVREKLFF
TGTGCCTGGAGTGTACGGGAAAAACTGTTTTTT